This T cell receptor (beta chain) appears in the sequencing data of a study of cytomegalovirus exposure and HLA in healthy donors. Study-level findings and limits: The majority of TCR sequences were rare, yet some public TCRs appeared in many donors.

When sampled, the donors appeared nominally healthy, though they likely had unrecorded immune exposures. Amplification used 60 Vbeta primers and 13 Jbeta primers. Authors' data handling: An analysis performed later counted about 80 million unique TCR beta chains (approximately 10 million of them shared). Repertoires were generated with immunoSEQ multiplex PCR, while TCRdb's copy carries only in-frame clones and drops some. That table furnishes V, J and clone size, whereas the DNA furnished D and trimming. The sample lists around 150,000 clones; about 80% were seen once. The count of this clone is one. Its antigen is still unknown. Losses at the gene ends were 3 bases for V and 2 bases for J; bases not matched to a gene: 8. Germline V gives CDR1 SQVTM, CDR2 ANQGSEA. The CDR3 contains 15 residues.

The receptor was isolated from a man between 18 and 35 years old in good health and CMV-seropositive. The genes are TRBV29-1 and TRBJ2-3; 7 bases align to TRBD2. The sample taken for sequencing was PBMCs. The DNA of the CDR3 is TGCAGCGTTGACGGACTAGTCCTAAACACAGATACGCAGTATTTT. It yields the protein CSVDGLVLNTDTQYF.